The 10 T cell receptor beta chains below come from one sample, sequenced in a study of tumor and adjacent non-tumor tissue in lung cancer. The template was RNA from unsorted bulk tissue. TCRbeta libraries were built with three rounds of nested PCR, modified from ARM-PCR. TCRdb re-analysed the multiplex PCR reads in MiXCR, keeping a single row per CDR3 protein. Here the sample spans about 200,000 distinct CDR3 sequences, around 71% being singletons. What was sequenced was lung tumor tissue. These receptors all come from a man between 60 and 70 years old with non-small cell lung cancer.

For this clonotype: At one end, the junction sequence differs from germline, possibly due to a read error. J is TRBJ2-1 and V is TRBV28, with 7 bases that match TRBD2. The CDR3 length is 13 residues. CDR1 and CDR2 from the germline V gene are MDHEN and SYDVKM. The CDR3 loop reads CAGGDYSYNEQFF. The CDR3 DNA sequence: TGTGCCGGCGGGGACTACTCCTACAATGAGCAATTCTTC.

This clonotype was found a few times. A much larger clone sits a single nucleotide away, making a read error possible. CDR3 region: CANSSSKDQPQHF. The CDR3 DNA reads TGTGCCAACAGCTCCTCGAAGGATCAGCCCCAGCATTTT. The rearrangement joins TRBV11-3 to TRBJ1-5, with unresolved D. The CDR3 has 13 residues. The V gene's germline CDR1 is SGHNT and CDR2 YENEEA. Using reference TRBV11-3 and TRBJ1-5 for the parts outside the CDR3, the full variable domain is EAGVVQSPRYKIIEKKQPVAFWCNPISGHNTLYWYLQNLGQGPELLIRYENEEAVDDSQLPKDRFSAERLKGVDSTLKIQPAELGDSAVYLCANSSSKDQPQHFGDGTRLSIL.

The chain employs TRBV29-1 and TRBJ2-5; 8 nucleotides match TRBD1. The CDR3 has 12 amino acids. Germline loops: CDR1 SQVTM, CDR2 ANQGSEA. Losses at the gene ends were 8 bases for V and 5 bases for J; bases not matched to a gene: 7. CDR3 DNA: TGCAGCACTGACACAGGGGGTGAGACCCAGTACTTC. Translated: CSTDTGGETQYF.

This clonotype has a count of ten or more. The chain has TRBV12-3 or TRBV12-4 and TRBJ2-7; 10 positions match TRBD2. The V gene end was trimmed by 2 bases and the J gene end by 6 bases; junction bases not matched to a gene: 7. This CDR3 has 15 residues. The CDR3 DNA reads as TGTGCCAGCAGTTTACTCCCGCTAGCGGGAGTCGAGCAGTACTTC. Residues: CASSLLPLAGVEQYF.

The chain uses TRBV11-1 and TRBJ1-4, with D maybe TRBD1 (5 bases). This CDR3 spans 14 amino acids. Germline V lookup: CDR1 SGHAT, CDR2 FQDESV (reference sequence). V lost 5 bases and J lost 8, with 15 bases in between. CDR3 coding DNA: TGTGCCAGCAGCACCCCCGGGTGGGGCGAAAAACTGTTTTTT. Protein product: CASSTPGWGEKLFF.

Details on this clonotype: Compared with germline, one end of the junction differs, possibly owing to a read error. V gene TRBV20-1 combines with J gene TRBJ1-6; D not resolved. Germline assignment: CDR1 DFQATT and CDR2 SNEGSKA (reference sequence). The CDR3 is 15 amino acids. CDR3 amino acids: CSARARSDYNSPFHF. CDR3 in DNA: TGCAGTGCTAGGGCGAGGAGCGATTATAATTCACCCTTCCACTTT.

This clonotype was recorded only once. The missing conserved phenylalanine or tryptophan at the end of this CDR3 makes a read error likely. The chain joins TRBV20-1 to TRBJ1-6; D not certain. CDR1 DFQATT and CDR2 SNEGSKA come from the germline V gene (reference sequence). The CDR3 extends over 13 amino acids. The V end lost 2 bases, the J end lost 4 bases, and 6 bases lay between the germline ends. Here the CDR3 reads CSARYTYNSPLHC. The CDR3 DNA reads as TGCAGTGCTAGATACACGTATAATTCACCCCTCCACTGT.

This clonotype was seen a few times. The V and J genes are TRBV14 and TRBJ2-7; D is uncertain. The germline V and J ends were trimmed by 5 bases and 7 bases, with 18 bases remaining between them. This CDR3 has 14 amino acids. Germline values: CDR1 SGHDN, CDR2 FVKESK. CDR3 sequence reads: CASSVDILLGEQYF. In DNA form, the CDR3 reads TGTGCCAGCAGCGTCGACATATTGTTGGGGGAGCAGTACTTC.

As for this clonotype: A much larger clone differs by one base, so this may be a read error. The rearrangement uses TRBV5-1 and TRBJ1-1; TRBD1 aligns across 8 bases. With V trimmed by 4 bases and J by 4 bases, 12 bases remained unmatched. From germline, CDR1 is SGHRS and CDR2 YFSETQ. The CDR3 sequence is 16 residues long. The CDR3 sequence is CASSPNPRGPGTEAFF. As DNA, the CDR3 is TGCGCCAGCAGCCCAAACCCCAGGGGGCCGGGCACTGAAGCTTTCTTT.

The chain employs TRBV6-5 and TRBJ2-2; TRBD1 is a possible D gene (5 bases). The length of the CDR3 is 15 residues. V lost 7 bases, J lost 1 base, and 13 bases lay in between. Germline V gene data show CDR1 as MNHEY and CDR2 as SVGAGI. The CDR3 is CASNFRAQNTGELFF. The CDR3 DNA sequence: TGTGCCAGCAATTTCAGGGCTCAGAACACCGGGGAGCTGTTTTTT.